This T cell receptor beta chain was identified in a study of control samples from healthy donors and cancer patients (dated by TCRdb to about 2020). Library preparation used the immunoSEQ multiplex PCR assay. The table comes from immuneACCESS by way of TCRdb, which keeps in-frame sequences with V and J called. Part of the clones is missing from these tables; in studies checked, under half for an unresolved V gene and the rest for unknown reasons. The sample data list around 120,000 clones, and about 92% of these were observed just once. The ten largest clones add up to 1.5% to 2% of the sample. Concerning this clone itself: There is no known antigen for this receptor. No clone much larger than this one lies a single base away; base qualities are absent.

The receptor was derived from a man aged 50-60 years with head and neck cancer. The sequenced sample consisted of PBMCs.

The CDR3: CASSQDPGGVNTGELFF. Here is the DNA: TGTGCCAGCAGCCAAGACCCGGGGGGGGTGAACACCGGGGAGCTGTTTTTT. The chain couples TRBV4-2 to TRBJ2-2, with 8 bases aligning to TRBD2. CDR1 is given as LGHNA and CDR2 as YNFKEQ, both from the germline V gene. Trimming accounts for 0 bases at V and 1 base at J, while the number of junction bases matched to no gene is 4. The CDR3 sequence holds 17 residues, the cysteine and phenylalanine included. Here the CDR3 DNA is all that survives: 51 bases in frame from base 1.